The TCR beta chain under discussion was sequenced for a study of blood T cell repertoires in COVID-19. Here immunoSEQ multiplex PCR was the method, and the copy in TCRdb shows in-frame clones only, minus some. The sample has about 74,000 clones, 70% to 80% seen once; the top ten hold 12%. The table lists this clone with a count of one. V was pared by 5 bases and J by 7 bases, with 9 bases between. The V gene's germline CDR1 is LNHDA and CDR2 SQIVND (reference sequence). CDR3 length: 12 amino acids. The chain carries TRBV19 and TRBJ1-5, with no clear D. Sequences were obtained from peripheral blood. The sequence derives from a human donor in a cohort sampled during active COVID-19. The CDR3 DNA sequence: TGTGCCAGTAGTCCGGAGGAACAGCCCCAGCATTTT. It specifies CASSPEEQPQHF.